These T cell receptor beta chains were read from a single sample in a study of shared T cell receptors in the human thymus. Some clones are missing from TCRdb's copy, which holds only in-frame ones; the method was immunoSEQ multiplex PCR. The sample shows 700,000 to 750,000 clones, over 75% of them seen only once. These same records also appear under a second study, on human thymus T cells.

The sequenced sample consisted of thymocytes. The source is a girl under two years old with a congenital heart defect. Each CDR3 is given with its conserved first and last residue. Each record gives: D gene, clone size, V gene, J gene, CDR3 protein, CDR3 DNA. D genes are given only for firm matches. The size entry is marked missing in some rows and otherwise reads once, few, many or a size class.

D: -
size: -
V: TRBV5-6
J: TRBJ1-2
CDR3: CASSLAGLLLNYGYTF
DNA: TGTGCCAGCAGCTTGGCGGGACTCCTTCTTAACTATGGCTACACCTTC

D: -
size: few
V: TRBV15
J: TRBJ1-4
CDR3: CATRWSVLGHATNEKLFF
DNA: TGTGCCACCAGATGGTCCGTTCTGGGACACGCAACTAATGAAAAACTGTTTTTT

D: -
size: -
V: TRBV5-1
J: TRBJ1-3
CDR3: CASSLGRAGHGNTIYF
DNA: TGCGCCAGCAGCTTGGGCAGGGCCGGACATGGAAACACCATATATTTT

D: -
size: -
V: TRBV5-1
J: TRBJ1-1
CDR3: CASSLATGGGDTEAFF
DNA: TGCGCCAGCAGCTTGGCCACAGGTGGGGGGGACACTGAAGCTTTCTTT

D: -
size: -
V: TRBV5-1
J: TRBJ1-3
CDR3: CASSLVPQGGLRAGNTIYF
DNA: TGCGCCAGCAGCTTGGTTCCCCAGGGAGGTCTGCGGGCGGGAAACACCATATATTTT

D: -
size: once
V: TRBV4-3
J: TRBJ1-6
CDR3: CASSPGKPEDNSPLHF
DNA: TGCGCCAGCAGCCCAGGGAAGCCAGAGGATAATTCACCCCTCCACTTT

D: -
size: -
V: TRBV5-6
J: TRBJ1-1
CDR3: CASSISFCTDMNTEAFF
DNA: TGTGCCAGCAGCATTTCCTTTTGTACAGATATGAACACTGAAGCTTTCTTT

D: TRBD1
size: -
V: TRBV18
J: TRBJ1-2
CDR3: CASSPTKGTGREGYTF
DNA: TGTGCCAGCTCACCTACAAAGGGGACAGGGAGGGAAGGCTACACCTTC

D: -
size: -
V: TRBV7-7
J: TRBJ2-5
CDR3: CASGHLLGQGVTETQYF
DNA: TGTGCTAGCGGACATCTATTGGGGCAGGGGGTGACGGAGACCCAGTACTTC

D: -
size: -
V: TRBV11-2
J: TRBJ1-6
CDR3: CASSLVLVRGLHF
DNA: TGTGCCAGCAGCTTAGTACTCGTCAGGGGCCTCCACTTT

D: -
size: few
V: TRBV25-1
J: TRBJ2-2
CDR3: CASSDPLQGLGGELFF
DNA: TGTGCCAGCAGTGACCCCTTACAGGGCCTCGGTGGGGAGCTGTTTTTT

D: -
size: -
V: TRBV27
J: TRBJ2-2
CDR3: CASSFRGNTGELFF
DNA: TGTGCCAGCAGTTTCCGGGGGAACACCGGGGAGCTGTTTTTT

D: -
size: -
V: TRBV2
J: TRBJ1-6
CDR3: CASSEPADPYNSPLHF
DNA: TGTGCCAGCAGTGAACCAGCGGACCCCTATAATTCACCCCTCCACTTT

D: -
size: -
V: TRBV2
J: TRBJ2-2
CDR3: CASTQAIVDFHIANTGELFF
DNA: TGTGCCAGCACGCAAGCGATTGTGGATTTCCACATCGCGAACACCGGGGAGCTGTTTTTT

D: -
size: -
V: TRBV7-2
J: TRBJ2-5
CDR3: CASSLVGGQETQYF
DNA: TGTGCCAGCAGCTTAGTCGGCGGCCAAGAGACCCAGTACTTC

D: -
size: -
V: TRBV5-1
J: TRBJ1-2
CDR3: CASSLLPWAEYYYGYTF
DNA: TGCGCCAGCAGCTTGCTCCCGTGGGCAGAGTATTACTATGGCTACACCTTC

D: TRBD1
size: once
V: TRBV28
J: TRBJ1-5
CDR3: CASSLFHRGFFNQPQHF
DNA: TGTGCCAGCAGTTTATTTCACAGGGGGTTCTTCAATCAGCCCCAGCATTTT

D: TRBD1
size: -
V: TRBV5-1
J: TRBJ2-7
CDR3: CASSPPGQGDYEQYF
DNA: TGCGCCAGCAGCCCACCTGGACAGGGAGACTACGAGCAGTACTTC

D: -
size: -
V: TRBV19
J: TRBJ2-5
CDR3: CASRSGPLETQYF
DNA: TGTGCCAGTAGAAGCGGCCCTCTGGAGACCCAGTACTTC

D: -
size: -
V: TRBV4-1
J: TRBJ2-7
CDR3: CASSQMLPGSPSYEQYF
DNA: TGCGCCAGCAGCCAGATGCTACCGGGATCACCTTCCTACGAGCAGTACTTC

D: TRBD2
size: -
V: TRBV5-1
J: TRBJ2-1
CDR3: CASSLTVRGGLWKDHNEQFF
DNA: TGCGCCAGCAGCTTGACCGTGCGGGGGGGGCTGTGGAAAGATCACAATGAGCAGTTCTTC

D: -
size: -
V: TRBV5-1
J: TRBJ2-7
CDR3: CASSPTRAYEQYF
DNA: TGCGCCAGCAGCCCAACTCGGGCCTACGAGCAGTACTTC

D: TRBD2
size: few
V: TRBV19
J: TRBJ2-7
CDR3: CASSLGLAGGHEQYF
DNA: TGTGCCAGTAGCCTAGGACTAGCGGGGGGTCACGAGCAGTACTTC

D: -
size: -
V: TRBV11-1
J: TRBJ2-1
CDR3: CASSRWGDGNNEQFF
DNA: TGTGCCAGCAGCCGTTGGGGGGATGGGAACAATGAGCAGTTCTTC

D: -
size: -
V: TRBV7-6
J: TRBJ1-5
CDR3: CASSLGPKRPQHF
DNA: TGTGCCAGCAGCTTAGGTCCCAAGAGGCCCCAGCATTTT

D: -
size: -
V: TRBV15
J: TRBJ2-2
CDR3: CATSRDQQGNTGELFF
DNA: TGTGCCACCAGCAGAGATCAACAGGGAAACACCGGGGAGCTGTTTTTT

D: TRBD1
size: -
V: TRBV15
J: TRBJ2-3
CDR3: CATSTRGQGGTDTQYF
DNA: TGTGCCACCAGCACTCGGGGACAGGGAGGCACAGATACGCAGTATTTT

D: -
size: -
V: TRBV11-2
J: TRBJ2-7
CDR3: CASSSRVPSSYEQYF
DNA: TGTGCCAGCAGCTCGAGGGTCCCCAGCTCCTACGAGCAGTACTTC

D: -
size: -
V: TRBV6-1
J: TRBJ2-5
CDR3: CASSVLMEGARETQYF
DNA: TGTGCCAGCAGTGTCCTTATGGAGGGGGCGAGGGAGACCCAGTACTTC

D: TRBD1
size: -
V: TRBV6-4
J: TRBJ2-1
CDR3: CASREGTGGNNEQFF
DNA: TGTGCCAGCAGGGAAGGGACAGGGGGAAACAATGAGCAGTTCTTC

D: TRBD1
size: -
V: TRBV15
J: TRBJ2-5
CDR3: CATSTRQGYQETQYF
DNA: TGTGCCACCAGCACCCGACAGGGGTATCAAGAGACCCAGTACTTC

D: -
size: -
V: TRBV10-1
J: TRBJ2-1
CDR3: CASSESVVRQRNEQFF
DNA: TGCGCCAGCAGTGAGTCGGTCGTTCGACAGCGCAATGAGCAGTTCTTC

D: -
size: -
V: TRBV5-4
J: TRBJ1-1
CDR3: CASRPHKAGRRNTEAFF
DNA: TGTGCCAGCCGCCCACACAAGGCTGGCAGGCGGAACACTGAAGCTTTCTTT

D: -
size: -
V: TRBV6-1
J: TRBJ2-1
CDR3: CASGPTTPNEQFF
DNA: TGTGCCAGCGGCCCGACTACACCCAATGAGCAGTTCTTC

D: -
size: -
V: TRBV5-6
J: TRBJ2-4
CDR3: CASSLGRQGWDKNIQYF
DNA: TGTGCCAGCAGCTTGGGTCGGCAGGGGTGGGACAAAAACATTCAGTACTTC

D: -
size: once
V: TRBV9
J: TRBJ1-4
CDR3: CASRPRTTGKLFF
DNA: TGTGCCAGCAGACCCCGGACAACTGGAAAACTGTTTTTT

D: TRBD1
size: -
V: TRBV4-3
J: TRBJ1-3
CDR3: CASSQEERQGVVRTSGNTIYF
DNA: TGCGCCAGCAGCCAAGAGGAGAGACAGGGGGTTGTTAGAACCTCTGGAAACACCATATATTTT

D: -
size: -
V: TRBV5-1
J: TRBJ2-5
CDR3: CASSLYAGETQYF
DNA: TGCGCCAGCAGCTTGTATGCAGGGGAGACCCAGTACTTC

D: TRBD2
size: -
V: TRBV6-6
J: TRBJ2-1
CDR3: CASSYKAGLSYNEQFF
DNA: TGTGCCAGCAGTTACAAAGCGGGGCTCTCCTACAATGAGCAGTTCTTC

D: TRBD1
size: -
V: TRBV27
J: TRBJ2-6
CDR3: CASSVEQGTGANVLTF
DNA: TGTGCCAGCAGTGTCGAACAGGGGACTGGGGCCAACGTCCTGACTTTC

D: TRBD1
size: -
V: TRBV5-1
J: TRBJ2-2
CDR3: CASSPLVGQGMGELFF
DNA: TGCGCCAGCAGCCCCTTGGTGGGACAGGGAATGGGGGAGCTGTTTTTT

D: TRBD2
size: -
V: TRBV5-1
J: TRBJ2-7
CDR3: CASKGLWGSYEQYF
DNA: TGCGCCAGCAAGGGACTATGGGGCTCCTACGAGCAGTACTTC

D: -
size: once
V: TRBV28
J: TRBJ1-1
CDR3: CASSPQIPYTEAFF
DNA: TGTGCCAGCAGTCCCCAGATTCCCTACACTGAAGCTTTCTTT

D: TRBD1
size: -
V: TRBV7-2
J: TRBJ1-2
CDR3: CASSLVPRGKGEGYTF
DNA: TGTGCCAGCAGCTTAGTGCCCAGGGGGAAAGGGGAGGGCTACACCTTC

D: TRBD2
size: once
V: TRBV5-4
J: TRBJ2-1
CDR3: CASSHPTSSGGMYEQFF
DNA: TGTGCCAGCAGCCATCCCACCTCTAGCGGGGGGATGTATGAGCAGTTCTTC

D: -
size: few
V: TRBV21-1
J: TRBJ1-5
CDR3: CASSKEGREPNQPQHF
DNA: TGTGCCAGCAGCAAAGAGGGCCGGGAACCCAATCAGCCCCAGCATTTT

D: TRBD1
size: -
V: TRBV5-1
J: TRBJ1-1
CDR3: CASSFGQGDTEYTEAFF
DNA: TGCGCCAGCAGCTTCGGGCAGGGGGATACTGAGTACACTGAAGCTTTCTTT

D: -
size: -
V: TRBV28
J: TRBJ2-7
CDR3: CASSLAGDQSYEQYF
DNA: TGTGCCAGCAGTCTCGCAGGGGACCAGTCCTACGAGCAGTACTTC

D: TRBD1
size: -
V: TRBV4-1
J: TRBJ1-2
CDR3: CASSQALQQGDYGYTF
DNA: TGCGCCAGCAGCCAAGCGCTTCAACAGGGGGACTATGGCTACACCTTC

D: -
size: once
V: TRBV6-5
J: TRBJ2-7
CDR3: CASSPLPQFGYEQYF
DNA: TGTGCCAGCAGTCCCCTCCCCCAATTCGGCTACGAGCAGTACTTC